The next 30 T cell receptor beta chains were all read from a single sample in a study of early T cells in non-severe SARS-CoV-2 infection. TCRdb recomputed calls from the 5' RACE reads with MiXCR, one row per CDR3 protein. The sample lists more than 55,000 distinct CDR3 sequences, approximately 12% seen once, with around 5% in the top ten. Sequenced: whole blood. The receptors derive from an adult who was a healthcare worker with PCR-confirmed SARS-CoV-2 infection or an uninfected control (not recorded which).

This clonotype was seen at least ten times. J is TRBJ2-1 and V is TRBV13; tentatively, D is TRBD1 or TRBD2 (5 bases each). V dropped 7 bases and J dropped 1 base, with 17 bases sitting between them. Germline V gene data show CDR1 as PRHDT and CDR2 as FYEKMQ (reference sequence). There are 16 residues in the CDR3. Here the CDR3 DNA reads TGTGCCAGCATGCCGGGGCGGCGCGGTTCCTACAATGAGCAGTTCTTC. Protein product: CASMPGRRGSYNEQFF.

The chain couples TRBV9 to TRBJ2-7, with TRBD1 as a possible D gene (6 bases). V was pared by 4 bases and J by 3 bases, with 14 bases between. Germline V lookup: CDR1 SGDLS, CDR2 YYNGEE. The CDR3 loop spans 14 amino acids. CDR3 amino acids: CASSPGTRIYEQYF. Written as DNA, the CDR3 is TGTGCCAGCAGCCCCGGGACACGGATCTACGAGCAGTACTTC.

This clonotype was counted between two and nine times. CDR3 sequence: CASTPRGRNQPQHF. CDR3 in DNA: TGTGCCAGCACCCCCAGGGGAAGGAATCAGCCCCAGCATTTT. V is TRBV27 and J is TRBJ1-5; TRBD1 might be the D (6 bases). Trimming took off 7 bases at V and 4 bases at J, with 14 bases between the two ends. Germline CDR1 MNHEY, CDR2 SMNVEV (reference sequence). The CDR3 contains 14 residues.

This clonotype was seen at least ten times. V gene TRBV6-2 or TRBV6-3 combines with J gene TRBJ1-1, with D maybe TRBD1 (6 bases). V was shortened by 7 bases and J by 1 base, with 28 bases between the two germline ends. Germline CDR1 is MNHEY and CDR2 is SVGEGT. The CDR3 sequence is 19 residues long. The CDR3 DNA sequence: TGTGCCAGCACCGCCCGGGCGGTTGGCCAAAGGGGGGCGAACACTGAAGCTTTCTTT. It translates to CASTARAVGQRGANTEAFF.

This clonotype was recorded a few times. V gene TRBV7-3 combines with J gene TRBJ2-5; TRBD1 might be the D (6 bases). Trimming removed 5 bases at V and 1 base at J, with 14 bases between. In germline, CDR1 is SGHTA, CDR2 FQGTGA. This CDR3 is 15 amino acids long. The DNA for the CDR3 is TGTGCCAGCAGCCCCACAGGGTTCCGCCAAGAGACCCAGTACTTC. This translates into CASSPTGFRQETQYF.

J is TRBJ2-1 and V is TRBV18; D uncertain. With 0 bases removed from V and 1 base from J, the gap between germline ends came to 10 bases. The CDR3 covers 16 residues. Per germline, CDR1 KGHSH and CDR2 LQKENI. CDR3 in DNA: TGTGCCAGCTCACCACCAACTAAGGGTTCCTACAATGAGCAGTTCTTC. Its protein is CASSPPTKGSYNEQFF.

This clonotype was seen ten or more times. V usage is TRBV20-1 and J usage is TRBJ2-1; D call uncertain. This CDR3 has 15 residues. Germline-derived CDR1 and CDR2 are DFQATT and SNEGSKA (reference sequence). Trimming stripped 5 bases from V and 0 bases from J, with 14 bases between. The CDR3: CSAPAQISSYNEQFF. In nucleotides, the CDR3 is TGCAGTGCTCCCGCCCAGATTAGCTCCTACAATGAGCAGTTCTTC.

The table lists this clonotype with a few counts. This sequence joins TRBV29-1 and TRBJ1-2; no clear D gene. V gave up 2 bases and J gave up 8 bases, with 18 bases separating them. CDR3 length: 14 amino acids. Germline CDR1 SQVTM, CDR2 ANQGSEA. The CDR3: CSVEPPVPGWGYTF. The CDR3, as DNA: TGCAGCGTTGAACCCCCGGTTCCTGGGTGGGGCTACACCTTC. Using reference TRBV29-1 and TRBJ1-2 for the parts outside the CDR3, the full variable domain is SAVISQKPSRDICQRGTSLTIQCQVDSQVTMMFWYRQQPGQSLTLIATANQGSEATYESGFVIDKFPISRPNLTFSTLTVSNMSPEDSSIYLCSVEPPVPGWGYTFGSGTRLTVV.

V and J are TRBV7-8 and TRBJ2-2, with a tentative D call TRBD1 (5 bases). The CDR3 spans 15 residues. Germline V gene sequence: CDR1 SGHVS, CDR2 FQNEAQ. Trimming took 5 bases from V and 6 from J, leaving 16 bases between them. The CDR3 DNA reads TGTGCCAGCAGCGACTCCAGGGTCCAGGCCGGGGAGCTGTTTTTT. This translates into CASSDSRVQAGELFF.

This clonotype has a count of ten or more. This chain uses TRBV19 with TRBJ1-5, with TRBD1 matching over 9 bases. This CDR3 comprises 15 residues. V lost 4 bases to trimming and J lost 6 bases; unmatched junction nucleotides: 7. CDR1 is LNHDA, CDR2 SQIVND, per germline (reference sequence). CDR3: CASSTPGQGTQPQHF. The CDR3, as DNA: TGTGCCAGTAGTACCCCGGGACAGGGAACTCAGCCCCAGCATTTT.

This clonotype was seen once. CDR3 amino acids: CSVRGQGDPEETQYF. The CDR3 bases are TGCAGCGTCAGGGGGCAGGGAGATCCGGAGGAGACCCAGTACTTC. The chain couples TRBV29-1 to TRBJ2-5, with 8 bases that match TRBD1. CDR1 SQVTM and CDR2 ANQGSEA come from the germline V gene. CDR3 size: 15 residues. Unmatched junction bases numbered 14, after V lost 6 bases and J lost 5 bases.

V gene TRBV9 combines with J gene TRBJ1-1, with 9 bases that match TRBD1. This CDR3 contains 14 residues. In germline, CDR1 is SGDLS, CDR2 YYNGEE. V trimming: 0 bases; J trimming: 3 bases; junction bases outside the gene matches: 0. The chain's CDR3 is CASSVGTGDTEAFF. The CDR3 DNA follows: TGTGCCAGCAGCGTAGGGACAGGGGACACTGAAGCTTTCTTT.

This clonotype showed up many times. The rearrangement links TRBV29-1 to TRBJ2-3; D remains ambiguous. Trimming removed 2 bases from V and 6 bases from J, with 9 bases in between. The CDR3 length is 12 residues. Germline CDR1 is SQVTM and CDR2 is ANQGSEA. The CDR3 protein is CSVETPRDTQYF. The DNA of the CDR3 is TGCAGCGTTGAAACCCCCAGGGATACGCAGTATTTT.

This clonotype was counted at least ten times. CDR3 DNA sequence: TGTGCCAGCAGCTTTCCAGGGCCGGATGAAAAACTGTTTTTT. It codes for CASSFPGPDEKLFF. The chain uses TRBV7-9 and TRBJ1-4; D might be TRBD1 (5 bases). Germline values: CDR1 SEHNR, CDR2 FQNEAQ (reference sequence). Trimming took 3 bases from V and 6 from J, leaving 11 bases between them. This CDR3 is 14 amino acids long. The whole variable domain, filled in from reference TRBV7-9 and TRBJ1-4, reads DTGVSQNPRHKITKRGQNVTFRCDPISEHNRLYWYRQTLGQGPEFLTYFQNEAQLEKSRLLSDRFSAERPKGSFSTLEIQRTEQGDSAMYLCASSFPGPDEKLFFGSGTQLSVL.

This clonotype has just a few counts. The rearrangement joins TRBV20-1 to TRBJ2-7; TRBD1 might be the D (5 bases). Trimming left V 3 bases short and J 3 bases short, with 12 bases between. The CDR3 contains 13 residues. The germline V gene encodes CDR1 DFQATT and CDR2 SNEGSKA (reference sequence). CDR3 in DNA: TGCAGTGCTAGTGGGCAGGGTGACTACGAGCAGTACTTC. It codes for CSASGQGDYEQYF.

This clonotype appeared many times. CDR3 DNA: TGCAGTAGAGTCGTTGGGGACACTGAAGCTTTCTTT. Translating it yields CSRVVGDTEAFF. The chain carries TRBV20-1 and TRBJ1-1; D is unclear. Germline CDR1 DFQATT, CDR2 SNEGSKA (reference sequence). CDR3 length: 12 amino acids. V gave up 8 bases and J gave up 3 bases, with 13 bases separating them.

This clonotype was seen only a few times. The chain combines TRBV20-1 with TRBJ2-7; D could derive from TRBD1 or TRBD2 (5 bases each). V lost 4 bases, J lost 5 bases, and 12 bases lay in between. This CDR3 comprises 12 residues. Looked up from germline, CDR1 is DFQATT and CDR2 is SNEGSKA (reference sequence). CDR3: CSATGPYNEQYF. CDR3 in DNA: TGCAGTGCTACGGGACCATACAACGAGCAGTACTTC.

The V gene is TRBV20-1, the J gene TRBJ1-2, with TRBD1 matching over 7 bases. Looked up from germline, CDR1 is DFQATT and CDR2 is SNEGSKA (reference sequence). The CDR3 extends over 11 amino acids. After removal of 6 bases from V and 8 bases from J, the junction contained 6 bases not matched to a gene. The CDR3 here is CSASTGHGYTF. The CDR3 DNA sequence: TGCAGTGCCTCGACAGGGCACGGCTACACCTTC.

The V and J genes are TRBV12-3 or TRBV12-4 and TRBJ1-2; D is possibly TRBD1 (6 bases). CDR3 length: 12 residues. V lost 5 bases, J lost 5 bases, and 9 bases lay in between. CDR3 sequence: CASSGGTYGYTF. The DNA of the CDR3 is TGTGCCAGCAGTGGCGGGACATATGGCTACACCTTC.

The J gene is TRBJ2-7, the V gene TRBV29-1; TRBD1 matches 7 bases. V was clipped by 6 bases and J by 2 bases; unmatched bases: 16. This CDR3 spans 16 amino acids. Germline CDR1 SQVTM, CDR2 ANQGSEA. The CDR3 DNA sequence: TGCAGCGTGAGTAACCGGGGACAGAGACCCCCCTACGAGCAGTACTTC. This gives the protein CSVSNRGQRPPYEQYF.

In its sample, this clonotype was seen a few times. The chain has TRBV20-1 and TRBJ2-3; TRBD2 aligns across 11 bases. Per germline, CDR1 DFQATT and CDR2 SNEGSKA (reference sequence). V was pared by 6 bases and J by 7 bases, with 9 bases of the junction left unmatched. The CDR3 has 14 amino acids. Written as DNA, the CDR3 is TGCAGTGCCCTACTAGCGGGGGATGCTCATACGCAGTATTTT. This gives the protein CSALLAGDAHTQYF.

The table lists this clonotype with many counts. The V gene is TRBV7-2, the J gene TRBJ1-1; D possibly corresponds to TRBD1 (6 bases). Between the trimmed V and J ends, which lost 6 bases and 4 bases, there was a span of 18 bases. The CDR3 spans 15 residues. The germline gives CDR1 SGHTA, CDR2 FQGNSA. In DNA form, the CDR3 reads TGTGCCAGCAGTGCCAGGACGGGGGGGCTCACTGAAGCTTTCTTT. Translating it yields CASSARTGGLTEAFF.

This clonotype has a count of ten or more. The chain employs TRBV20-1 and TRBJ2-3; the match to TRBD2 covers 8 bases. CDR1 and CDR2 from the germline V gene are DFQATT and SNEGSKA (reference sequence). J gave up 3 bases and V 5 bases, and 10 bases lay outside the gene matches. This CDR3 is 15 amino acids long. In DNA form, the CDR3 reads TGCAGTGCTGTCCCTGGCGGGGGGATGACAGATACGCAGTATTTT. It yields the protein CSAVPGGGMTDTQYF.

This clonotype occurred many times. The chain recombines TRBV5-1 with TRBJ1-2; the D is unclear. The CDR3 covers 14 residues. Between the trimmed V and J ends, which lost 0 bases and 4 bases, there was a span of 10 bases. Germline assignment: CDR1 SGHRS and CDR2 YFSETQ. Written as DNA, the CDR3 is TGCGCCAGCAGCTTGGCCCGGCAGAGCTATGGCTACACCTTC. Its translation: CASSLARQSYGYTF.

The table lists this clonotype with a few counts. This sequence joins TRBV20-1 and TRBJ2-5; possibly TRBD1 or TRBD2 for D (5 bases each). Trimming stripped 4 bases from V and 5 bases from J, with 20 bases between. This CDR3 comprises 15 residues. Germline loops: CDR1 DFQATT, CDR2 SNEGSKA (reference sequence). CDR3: CSAILPGTQLETQYF. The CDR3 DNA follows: TGCAGTGCTATACTGCCCGGGACCCAGCTGGAGACCCAGTACTTC.

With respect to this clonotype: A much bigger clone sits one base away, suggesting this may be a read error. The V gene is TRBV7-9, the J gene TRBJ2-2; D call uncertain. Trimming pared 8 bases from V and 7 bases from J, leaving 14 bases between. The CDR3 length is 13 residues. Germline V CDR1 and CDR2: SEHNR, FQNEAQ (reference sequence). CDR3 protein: CASFPSAGGELFF. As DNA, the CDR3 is TGTGCCAGCTTCCCCTCGGCAGGCGGGGAGCTGTTTTTT.

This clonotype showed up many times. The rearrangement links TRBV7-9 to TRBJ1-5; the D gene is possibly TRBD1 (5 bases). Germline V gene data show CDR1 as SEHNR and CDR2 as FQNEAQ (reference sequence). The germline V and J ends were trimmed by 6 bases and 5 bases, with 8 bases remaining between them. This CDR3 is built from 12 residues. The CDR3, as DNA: TGTGCCAGCAGACAGGCAGATCAGCCCCAGCATTTT. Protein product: CASRQADQPQHF.

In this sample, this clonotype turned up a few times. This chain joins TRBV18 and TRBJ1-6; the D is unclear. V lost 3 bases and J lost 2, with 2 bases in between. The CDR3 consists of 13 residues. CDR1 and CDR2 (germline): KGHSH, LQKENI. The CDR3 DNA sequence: TGTGCCAGCTCACCTGCCTATAATTCACCCCTCCACTTT. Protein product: CASSPAYNSPLHF.

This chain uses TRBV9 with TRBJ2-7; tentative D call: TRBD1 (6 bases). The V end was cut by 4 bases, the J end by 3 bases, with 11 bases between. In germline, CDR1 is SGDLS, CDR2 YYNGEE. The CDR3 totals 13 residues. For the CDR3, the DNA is TGTGCCAGCAGCTCCCCGGACAGCTACGAGCAGTACTTC. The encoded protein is CASSSPDSYEQYF.

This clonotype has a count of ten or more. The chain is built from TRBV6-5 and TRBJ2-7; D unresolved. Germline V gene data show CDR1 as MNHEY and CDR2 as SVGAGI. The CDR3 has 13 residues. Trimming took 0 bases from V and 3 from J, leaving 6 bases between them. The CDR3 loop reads CASSYSNSYEQYF. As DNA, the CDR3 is TGTGCCAGCAGTTACTCTAACAGCTACGAGCAGTACTTC.